This is a list of T cell receptor beta chains from one sample in a study of blood T cell repertoires in COVID-19. TCRdb's copy holds only in-frame clones and misses some; the assay was immunoSEQ multiplex PCR. Found here are some 350,000 clones, around 82% of them singletons; the top ten hold roughly 3%. Material: peripheral blood. These receptors originate from a young man with active or convalescent COVID-19. Both conserved end residues are part of each CDR3. D genes are given only for firm matches. Size tells how often a clone was seen (once, few, many) or the class of an expanded clone, and some rows leave it out.

>once|15|TRBJ2-7|TRBD2|TRBV13
CASSFLAGGSYEQYF
TGTGCCAGCAGCTTTTTAGCGGGGGGTTCCTACGAGCAGTACTTC
>.|15|TRBJ1-1|TRBD1|TRBV4-3
CASSQGGQGGTEAFF
TGCGCCAGCAGCCAAGGGGGACAGGGAGGAACTGAAGCTTTCTTT
>.|16|TRBJ1-2|.|TRBV15
CATSRDAIPGIYGYTF
TGTGCCACCAGCAGAGATGCCATCCCGGGGATCTATGGCTACACCTTC
>.|14|TRBJ2-7|.|TRBV27
CASSLQVAAYEQYF
TGTGCCAGCAGTTTACAGGTAGCGGCCTACGAGCAGTACTTC
>.|15|TRBJ1-1|.|TRBV29-1
CSVDGRGNGGTEAFF
TGCAGCGTTGATGGCAGGGGAAATGGTGGCACTGAAGCTTTCTTT
>once|15|TRBJ2-1|TRBD2|TRBV11-2
CASSWTSGGYNEQFF
TGTGCCAGCAGCTGGACTAGCGGGGGATACAATGAGCAGTTCTTC
>once|14|TRBJ2-5|.|TRBV18
CASSQAGQRETQYF
TGTGCCAGCTCACAGGCGGGGCAGCGGGAGACCCAGTACTTC
>.|14|TRBJ1-5|.|TRBV9
CASSPGGGNQPQHF
TGTGCCAGCAGCCCGGGGGGTGGCAATCAGCCCCAGCATTTT
>.|13|TRBJ1-1|TRBD1|TRBV29-1
CSAGTGGNTEAFF
TGCAGCGCCGGAACAGGGGGAAACACTGAAGCTTTCTTT
>.|16|TRBJ2-7|TRBD1|TRBV19
CASSIAGTGPTYEQYF
TGTGCCAGTAGTATAGCCGGGACAGGACCGACCTACGAGCAGTACTTC
>.|16|TRBJ2-3|TRBD2|TRBV6-1
CASSVFSGGVTDTQYF
TGTGCCAGCAGTGTCTTTAGCGGGGGGGTTACAGATACGCAGTATTTT
>.|14|TRBJ1-5|.|TRBV16
CASSREGRSQPQHF
TGTGCCAGCAGCCGGGAGGGAAGGAGTCAGCCCCAGCATTTT
>.|14|TRBJ1-5|TRBD1|TRBV7-2
CASSFGDREQPQHF
TGTGCCAGCAGCTTCGGCGACAGGGAACAGCCCCAGCATTTT
>.|15|TRBJ2-7|TRBD1|TRBV7-2
CASSPGTGGPYEQYF
TGTGCCAGCAGCCCCGGGACAGGGGGTCCCTACGAGCAGTACTTC
>.|16|TRBJ2-7|TRBD1|TRBV18
CASSPLRGPPSYEQYF
TGTGCCAGCTCACCGCTTAGGGGGCCTCCTTCCTACGAGCAGTACTTC
>.|14|TRBJ1-5|.|TRBV7-2
CASSSEAGNQPQHF
TGTGCCAGCAGCTCGGAGGCAGGTAATCAGCCCCAGCATTTT
>.|14|TRBJ2-7|.|TRBV7-8
CASSFEDRTYEQYF
TGTGCCAGCAGCTTCGAAGACAGGACCTACGAGCAGTACTTC
>.|16|TRBJ1-2|.|TRBV13
CASSLALTFPRYGYTF
TGTGCCAGCAGCTTAGCTTTAACTTTCCCCCGCTATGGCTACACCTTC
>.|14|TRBJ2-2|.|TRBV6-5
CASNHRGATGELFF
TGTGCCAGCAACCATCGGGGGGCGACCGGGGAGCTGTTTTTT
>.|11|TRBJ2-3|TRBD2|TRBV5-5
CASSLGEGQYF
TGTGCCAGCAGCTTGGGGGAGGGGCAGTATTTT
>once|17|TRBJ2-3|TRBD2|TRBV11-2
CASSFLAGGTTPDTQYF
TGTGCCAGCAGCTTCCTAGCGGGGGGCACCACCCCAGATACGCAGTATTTT
>once|13|TRBJ1-6|.|TRBV14
CASSVQGNSPLHF
TGTGCCAGCAGCGTACAGGGAAATTCACCCCTCCACTTT
>.|15|TRBJ2-4|.|TRBV5-4
CASSRYREGKNIQYF
TGTGCCAGCAGCCGATACAGGGAAGGCAAAAACATTCAGTACTTC
>.|14|TRBJ1-2|.|TRBV9
CASSVDWSGSGYTF
TGTGCCAGCAGCGTAGATTGGTCAGGTAGTGGCTACACCTTC
>.|14|TRBJ2-1|.|TRBV28
CASSSDYHYNEQFF
TGTGCCAGCAGTTCCGACTACCACTACAATGAGCAGTTCTTC
>.|14|TRBJ1-1|TRBD1|TRBV18
CASSPTGKDTEAFF
TGTGCCAGCTCACCGACAGGGAAGGACACTGAAGCTTTCTTT
>few|18|TRBJ1-1|TRBD1|TRBV5-1
CASSLRPGQGIKNTEAFF
TGCGCCAGCAGCTTGCGGCCGGGACAGGGTATTAAGAACACTGAAGCTTTCTTT
>.|15|TRBJ1-6|.|TRBV4-3
CASSQRAAYNSPLHF
TGCGCCAGCAGCCAGAGAGCAGCGTATAATTCACCCCTCCACTTT
>.|16|TRBJ2-4|.|TRBV7-9
CASSTVAAVAKNIQYF
TGTGCCAGCAGCACGGTGGCAGCGGTAGCCAAAAACATTCAGTACTTC
>.|15|TRBJ1-1|.|TRBV19
CASTQQVQRDTEAFF
TGTGCCAGTACCCAACAGGTTCAAAGGGACACTGAAGCTTTCTTT
>.|15|TRBJ2-3|.|TRBV18
CASSPREAPTDTQYF
TGTGCCAGCTCACCACGGGAGGCCCCCACAGATACGCAGTATTTT
>.|14|TRBJ2-3|TRBD1|TRBV9
CASSAGQATDTQYF
TGTGCCAGCAGCGCGGGACAGGCCACAGATACGCAGTATTTT
>.|16|TRBJ2-5|TRBD2|TRBV5-6
CASTQIGRTSAETQYF
TGTGCCAGCACCCAAATCGGTCGGACTAGCGCGGAGACCCAGTACTTC
>.|15|TRBJ2-7|TRBD1|TRBV6-5
CASSYPGQGRDEQYF
TGTGCCAGCAGTTACCCGGGACAGGGCCGGGACGAGCAGTACTTC
>.|14|TRBJ1-1|.|TRBV6-5
CASSYGLDRPEAFF
TGTGCCAGCAGTTACGGACTCGACAGGCCCGAAGCTTTCTTT
>.|17|TRBJ1-5|.|TRBV4-1
CASSPGSYYVRLEPQHF
TGCGCCAGCAGCCCCGGGTCCTATTATGTGCGTTTGGAGCCCCAGCATTTT
>few|14|TRBJ2-5|.|TRBV5-4
CASSVDSREETQYF
TGTGCCAGCAGCGTTGACAGTCGGGAAGAGACCCAGTACTTC
>.|14|TRBJ2-1|TRBD2|TRBV5-4
CASSLAGGDNEQFF
TGTGCCAGCAGCTTGGCCGGGGGGGACAATGAGCAGTTCTTC
>.|13|TRBJ1-1|TRBD1|TRBV19
CATQLAGGGEAFF
TGTGCCACTCAGCTGGCAGGGGGCGGTGAAGCTTTCTTT
>once|16|TRBJ2-6|.|TRBV11-3
CASSPQSGSGANVLTF
TGTGCCAGCAGCCCCCAATCAGGCTCTGGGGCCAACGTCCTGACTTTC
>.|15|TRBJ1-4|.|TRBV6-1
CASSEQGRSNEKLFF
TGTGCCAGCAGTGAGCAGGGGCGATCTAATGAAAAACTGTTTTTT
>.|19|TRBJ2-1|TRBD1|TRBV7-9
CASITGQGLAAISYNEQFF
TGTGCCAGCATAACGGGACAGGGACTTGCGGCCATCTCCTACAATGAGCAGTTCTTC
>.|16|TRBJ1-1|TRBD1|TRBV13
CASSSGFIDRDTEAFF
TGTGCCAGCAGCTCGGGATTCATCGACAGGGACACTGAAGCTTTCTTT
>.|12|TRBJ2-7|.|TRBV30
CAWSVQADEQYF
TGTGCCTGGAGTGTACAGGCGGACGAGCAGTACTTC
>once|14|TRBJ1-2|TRBD1|TRBV2
CASSSNRGGYGYTF
TGTGCCAGCAGTTCTAACAGGGGAGGCTATGGCTACACCTTC
>.|12|TRBJ2-1|TRBD2|TRBV9
CASTRGGQEQFF
TGTGCCAGTACGCGGGGGGGCCAGGAGCAGTTCTTC
>once|15|TRBJ1-2|.|TRBV27
CASSLWGHRNYGYTF
TGTGCCAGCAGTTTATGGGGACATAGAAACTATGGCTACACCTTC
>.|17|TRBJ2-1|.|TRBV4-1
CASSQDPKRSSYNEQFF
TGCGCCAGCAGCCAAGATCCAAAGCGGAGCTCCTACAATGAGCAGTTCTTC
>.|12|TRBJ2-3|.|TRBV11-2
CASTPSEDTQYF
TGTGCCAGCACCCCTAGTGAGGATACGCAGTATTTT
>.|16|TRBJ1-1|TRBD1|TRBV4-2
CASSQDATAPGGEAFF
TGTGCCAGCAGCCAAGACGCGACAGCCCCAGGGGGCGAAGCTTTCTTT
>.|18|TRBJ1-2|TRBD1|TRBV28
CASSPLNPGGFVNYGYTF
TGTGCCAGCAGTCCCCTAAACCCAGGGGGATTCGTTAACTATGGCTACACCTTC
>.|13|TRBJ1-1|.|TRBV9
CASSVGRSTEAFF
TGTGCCAGCAGCGTAGGTCGGAGCACTGAAGCTTTCTTT
>.|15|TRBJ1-2|TRBD1|TRBV5-1
CASRFVGTAIYGYTF
TGCGCCAGCAGGTTCGTAGGGACAGCGATCTATGGCTACACCTTC
>.|16|TRBJ2-1|TRBD2|TRBV25-1
CASSTPGLAGGLEQFF
TGTGCCAGCAGTACTCCGGGACTAGCGGGAGGACTGGAGCAGTTCTTC
>.|19|TRBJ2-6|TRBD1|TRBV5-1
CASSLAQRQGSSGANVLTF
TGCGCCAGCAGCTTGGCCCAGAGACAGGGGAGCTCTGGGGCCAACGTCCTGACTTTC
>.|16|TRBJ2-3|TRBD1|TRBV5-5
CASSLAGTGGDDTQYF
TGTGCCAGCAGCTTGGCCGGGACAGGGGGCGATGATACGCAGTATTTT
>few|16|TRBJ2-3|TRBD2|TRBV6-2/TRBV6-3
CASSWLAGRGADTQYF
TGTGCCAGCAGTTGGCTAGCGGGTCGGGGCGCAGATACGCAGTATTTT